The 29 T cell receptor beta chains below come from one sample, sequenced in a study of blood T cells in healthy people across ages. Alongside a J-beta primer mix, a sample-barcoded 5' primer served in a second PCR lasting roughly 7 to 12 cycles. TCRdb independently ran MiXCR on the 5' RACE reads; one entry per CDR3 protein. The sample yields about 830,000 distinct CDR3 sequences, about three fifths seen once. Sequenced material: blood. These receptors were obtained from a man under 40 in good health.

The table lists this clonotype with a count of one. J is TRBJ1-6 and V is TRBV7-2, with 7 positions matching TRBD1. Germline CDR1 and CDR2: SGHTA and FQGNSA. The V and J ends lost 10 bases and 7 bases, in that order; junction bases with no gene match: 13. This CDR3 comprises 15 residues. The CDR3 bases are TGTGCCATCCTCTACCGGGACAGTCTGAATTCACCCCTCCACTTT. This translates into CAILYRDSLNSPLHF.

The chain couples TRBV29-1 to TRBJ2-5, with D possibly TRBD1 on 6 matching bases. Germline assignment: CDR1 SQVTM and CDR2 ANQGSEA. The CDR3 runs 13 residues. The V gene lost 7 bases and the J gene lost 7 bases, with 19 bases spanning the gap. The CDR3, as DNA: TGCAGCGGGTTACAGGGTAGCGTGGGGACCCAGTACTTC. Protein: CSGLQGSVGTQYF.

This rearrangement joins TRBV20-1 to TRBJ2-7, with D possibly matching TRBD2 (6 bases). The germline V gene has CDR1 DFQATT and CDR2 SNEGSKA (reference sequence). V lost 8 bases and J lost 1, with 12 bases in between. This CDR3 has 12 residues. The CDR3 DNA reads TGCAGTACCCTGGGACTTTCCTACGAGCAGTACTTC. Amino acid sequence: CSTLGLSYEQYF.

CDR3 sequence (DNA): TGTGCCAGCAGCTTAGCAACTAGGGAAAACATTCAGTACTTC. This gives the protein CASSLATRENIQYF. J is TRBJ2-4 and V is TRBV7-2; possible D gene TRBD2, 5 bases. The length of the CDR3 is 14 residues. Germline CDR1 is SGHTA and CDR2 is FQGNSA. Trimming stripped 0 bases from V and 5 bases from J, with 8 bases between.

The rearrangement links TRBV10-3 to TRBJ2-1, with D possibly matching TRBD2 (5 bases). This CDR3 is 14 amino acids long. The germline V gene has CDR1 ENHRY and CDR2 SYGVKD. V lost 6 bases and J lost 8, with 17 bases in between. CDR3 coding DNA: TGTGCCATCAGGCCGGGATCCCTAGGGTATGAGCAGTTCTTC. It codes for CAIRPGSLGYEQFF.

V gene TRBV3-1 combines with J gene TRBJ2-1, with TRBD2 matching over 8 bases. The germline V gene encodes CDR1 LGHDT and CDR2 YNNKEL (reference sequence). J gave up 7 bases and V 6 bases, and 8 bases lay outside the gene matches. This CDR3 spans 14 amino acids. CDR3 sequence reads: CASSLTGTRNEQFF. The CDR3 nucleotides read TGTGCCAGCAGTTTAACCGGGACTAGAAATGAGCAGTTCTTC.

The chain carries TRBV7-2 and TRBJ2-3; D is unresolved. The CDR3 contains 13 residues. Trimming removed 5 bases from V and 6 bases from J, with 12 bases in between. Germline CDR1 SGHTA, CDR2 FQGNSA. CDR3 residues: CASSLQYGDTQYF. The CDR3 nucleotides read TGTGCCAGCAGCCTCCAATACGGGGATACGCAGTATTTT.

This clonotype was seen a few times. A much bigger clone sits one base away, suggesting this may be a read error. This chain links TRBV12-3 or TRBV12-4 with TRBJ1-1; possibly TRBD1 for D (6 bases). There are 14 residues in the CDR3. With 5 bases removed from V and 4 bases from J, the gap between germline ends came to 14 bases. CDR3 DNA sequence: TGTGCCAGCAGTGTACAGGGATTGATCACTGAAGCTTTCTTT. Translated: CASSVQGLITEAFF.

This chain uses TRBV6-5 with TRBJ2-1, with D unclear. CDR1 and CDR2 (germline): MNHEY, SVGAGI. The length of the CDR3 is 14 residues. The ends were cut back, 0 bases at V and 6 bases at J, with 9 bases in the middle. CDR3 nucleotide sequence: TGTGCCAGCAGTTACTCTGGTGGTGCCAATGAGCAGTTCTTC. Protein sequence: CASSYSGGANEQFF.

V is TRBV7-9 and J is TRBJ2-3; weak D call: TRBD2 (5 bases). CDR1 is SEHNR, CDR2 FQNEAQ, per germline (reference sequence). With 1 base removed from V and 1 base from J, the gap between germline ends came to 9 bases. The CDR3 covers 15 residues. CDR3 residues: CASSLEGVGTDTQYF. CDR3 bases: TGTGCCAGCAGCTTAGAGGGAGTCGGCACAGATACGCAGTATTTT.

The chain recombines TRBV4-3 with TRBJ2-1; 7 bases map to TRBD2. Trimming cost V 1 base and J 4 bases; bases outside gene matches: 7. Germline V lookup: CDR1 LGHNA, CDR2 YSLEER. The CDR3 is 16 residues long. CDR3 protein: CASSQAISGGYNEQFF. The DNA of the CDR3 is TGCGCCAGCAGCCAAGCTATATCGGGAGGATACAATGAGCAGTTCTTC.

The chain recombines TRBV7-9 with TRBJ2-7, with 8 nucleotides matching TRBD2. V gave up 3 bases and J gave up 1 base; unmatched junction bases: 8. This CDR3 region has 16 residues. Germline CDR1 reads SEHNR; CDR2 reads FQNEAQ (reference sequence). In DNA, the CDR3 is TGTGCCAGCAGCTTCGACGGGGGGGCCGCGTCCTACGAGCAGTACTTC. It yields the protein CASSFDGGAASYEQYF.

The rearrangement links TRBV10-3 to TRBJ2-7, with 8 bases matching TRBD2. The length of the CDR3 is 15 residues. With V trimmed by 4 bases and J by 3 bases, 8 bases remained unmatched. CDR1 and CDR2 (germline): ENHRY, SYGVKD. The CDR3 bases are TGTGCCATCAGTGCCACTAGCGGAGAGTTCTACGAGCAGTACTTC. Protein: CAISATSGEFYEQYF.

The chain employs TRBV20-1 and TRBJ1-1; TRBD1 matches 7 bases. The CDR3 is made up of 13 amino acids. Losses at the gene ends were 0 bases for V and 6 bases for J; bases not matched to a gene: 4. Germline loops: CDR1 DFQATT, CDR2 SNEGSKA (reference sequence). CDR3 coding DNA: TGCAGTGCTAGAGATCAAGGGGGCCCTGAAGCTTTCTTT. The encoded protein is CSARDQGGPEAFF.

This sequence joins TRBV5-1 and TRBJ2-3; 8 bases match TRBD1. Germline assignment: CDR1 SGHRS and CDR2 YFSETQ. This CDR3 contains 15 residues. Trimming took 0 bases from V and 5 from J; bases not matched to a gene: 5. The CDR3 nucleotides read TGCGCCAGCAGCTTGGTGGACAGGGCGAGAGATACGCAGTATTTT. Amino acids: CASSLVDRARDTQYF.

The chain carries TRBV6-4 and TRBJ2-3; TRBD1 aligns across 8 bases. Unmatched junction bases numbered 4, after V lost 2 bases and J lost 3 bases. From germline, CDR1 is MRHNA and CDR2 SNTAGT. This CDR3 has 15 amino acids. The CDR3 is CASSDAGGVTDTQYF. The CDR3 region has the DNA TGTGCCAGCAGTGACGCAGGGGGCGTAACAGATACGCAGTATTTT.

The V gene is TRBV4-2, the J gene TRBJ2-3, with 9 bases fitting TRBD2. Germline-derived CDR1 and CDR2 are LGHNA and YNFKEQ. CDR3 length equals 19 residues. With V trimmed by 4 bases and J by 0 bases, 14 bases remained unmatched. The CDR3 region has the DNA TGTGCCAGCAGCCGGATAGGAGCGGGAGGCCGCGCTAGCACAGATACGCAGTATTTT. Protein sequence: CASSRIGAGGRASTDTQYF.

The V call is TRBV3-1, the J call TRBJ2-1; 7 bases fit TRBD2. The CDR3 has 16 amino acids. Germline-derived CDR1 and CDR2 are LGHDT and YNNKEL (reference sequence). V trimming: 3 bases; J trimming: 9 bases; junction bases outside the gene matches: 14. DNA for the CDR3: TGTGCCAGCAGCCAGTATAGTAACGGGAGGCGGCCTGAGCAGTTCTTC. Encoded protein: CASSQYSNGRRPEQFF.

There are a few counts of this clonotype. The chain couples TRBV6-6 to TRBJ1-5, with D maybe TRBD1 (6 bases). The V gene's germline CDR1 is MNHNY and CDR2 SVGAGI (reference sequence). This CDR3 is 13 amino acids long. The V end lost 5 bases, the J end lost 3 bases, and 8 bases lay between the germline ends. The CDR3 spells CASSRDNNQPQHF. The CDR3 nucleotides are TGTGCCAGCAGTAGGGACAACAATCAGCCCCAGCATTTT.

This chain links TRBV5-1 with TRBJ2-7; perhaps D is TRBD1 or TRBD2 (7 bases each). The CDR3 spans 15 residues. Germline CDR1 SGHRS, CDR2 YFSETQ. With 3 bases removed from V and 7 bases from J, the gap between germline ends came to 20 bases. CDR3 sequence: CASSWSSGPQGEQYF. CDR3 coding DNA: TGCGCCAGCAGCTGGTCTAGCGGTCCACAGGGGGAGCAGTACTTC.

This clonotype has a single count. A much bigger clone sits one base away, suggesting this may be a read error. The CDR3 DNA sequence: TGCAGTGCTACCTCCTACAATGAGCAGTTCTTC. Protein sequence: CSATSYNEQFF. This chain links TRBV20-1 with TRBJ2-1; D call uncertain. This CDR3 has 11 amino acids. Trimming took off 4 bases at V and 0 bases at J, with 1 base between the two ends. CDR1 DFQATT and CDR2 SNEGSKA come from the germline V gene (reference sequence).

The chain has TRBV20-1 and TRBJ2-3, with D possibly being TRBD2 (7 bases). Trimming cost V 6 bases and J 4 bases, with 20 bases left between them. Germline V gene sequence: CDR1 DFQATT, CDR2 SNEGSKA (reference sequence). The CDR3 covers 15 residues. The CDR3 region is CSARRRGGVSDTQYF. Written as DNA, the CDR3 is TGCAGTGCCCGACGGAGGGGGGGCGTATCAGATACGCAGTATTTT.

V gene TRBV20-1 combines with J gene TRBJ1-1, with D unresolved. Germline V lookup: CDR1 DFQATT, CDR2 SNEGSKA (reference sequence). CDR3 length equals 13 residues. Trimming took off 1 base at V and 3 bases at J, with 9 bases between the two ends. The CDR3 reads CSARGGRDTEAFF. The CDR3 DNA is TGCAGTGCTAGAGGAGGGAGGGACACTGAAGCTTTCTTT.

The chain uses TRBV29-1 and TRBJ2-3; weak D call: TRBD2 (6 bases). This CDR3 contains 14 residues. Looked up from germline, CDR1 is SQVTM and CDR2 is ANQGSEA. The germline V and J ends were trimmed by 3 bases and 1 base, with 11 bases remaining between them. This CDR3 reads CSVDFASGTDTQYF. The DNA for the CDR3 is TGCAGCGTTGATTTTGCTAGCGGCACAGATACGCAGTATTTT.

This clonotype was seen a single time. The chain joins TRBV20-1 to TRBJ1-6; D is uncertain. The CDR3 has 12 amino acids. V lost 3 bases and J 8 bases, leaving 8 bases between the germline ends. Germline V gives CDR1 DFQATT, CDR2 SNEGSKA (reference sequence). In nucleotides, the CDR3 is TGCAGTGCTAGGCGGAGCGATTCACCCCTCCACTTT. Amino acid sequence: CSARRSDSPLHF.

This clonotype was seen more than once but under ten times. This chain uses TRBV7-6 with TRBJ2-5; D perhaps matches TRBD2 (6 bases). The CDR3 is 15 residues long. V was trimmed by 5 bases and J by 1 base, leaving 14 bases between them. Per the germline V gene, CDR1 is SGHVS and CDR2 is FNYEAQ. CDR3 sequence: CASSGTGLFQETQYF. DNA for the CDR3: TGTGCCAGCAGCGGGACGGGACTGTTCCAAGAGACCCAGTACTTC.

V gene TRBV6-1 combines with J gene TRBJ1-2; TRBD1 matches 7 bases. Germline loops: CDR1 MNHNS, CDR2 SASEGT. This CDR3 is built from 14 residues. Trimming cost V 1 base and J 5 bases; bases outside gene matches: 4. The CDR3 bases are TGTGCCAGCAGTGAAGTCGCAGGGGGATATGGCTACACCTTC. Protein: CASSEVAGGYGYTF.

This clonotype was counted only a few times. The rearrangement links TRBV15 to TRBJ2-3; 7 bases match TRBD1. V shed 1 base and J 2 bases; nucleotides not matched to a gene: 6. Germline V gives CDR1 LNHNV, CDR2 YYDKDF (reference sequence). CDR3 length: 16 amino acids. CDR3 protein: CATSRGWQGDTDTQYF. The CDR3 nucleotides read TGTGCCACCAGCAGAGGGTGGCAGGGGGACACAGATACGCAGTATTTT.

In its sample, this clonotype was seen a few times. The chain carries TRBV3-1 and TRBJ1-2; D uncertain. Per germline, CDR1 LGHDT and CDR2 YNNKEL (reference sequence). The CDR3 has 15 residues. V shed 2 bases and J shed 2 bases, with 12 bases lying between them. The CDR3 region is CASSQSPTANYGYTF. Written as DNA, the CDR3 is TGTGCCAGCAGCCAAAGCCCTACAGCAAACTATGGCTACACCTTC.